The 9 T cell receptor beta chains presented below share a single source sample, sequenced in a study of OX40 agonist ivuxolimab in advanced cancers. Library preparation was by the immunoSEQ multiplex PCR assay. This immuneACCESS table, as held by TCRdb, lists in-frame sequences with V and J called but not all clones. Of the missing ones, under half trace to an unresolved V gene in checked studies; the others have no known cause. The sample table lists about 110,000 clones, more than 85% of them with a count of one. Clones ranked in the top ten supply 1.2% of the sample. Sequences were derived from CD4+ or CD8+ T cells sorted from blood, sampled in a trial of the OX40 agonist ivuxolimab. These receptors all stem from an adult with an advanced solid tumor such as melanoma, head and neck, liver or kidney cancer.

The gene calls are TRBV5-1 and TRBJ1-2; D is ambiguous. CDR1 SGHRS and CDR2 YFSETQ come from the germline V gene. V was shortened by 5 bases and J by 4 bases, with 6 bases between the two germline ends. The CDR3 totals 11 residues. The CDR3 loop is CASSFAYGYTF. CDR3 DNA: TGCGCCAGCAGTTTCGCCTATGGCTACACCTTC.

The rearrangement links TRBV30 to TRBJ2-1, with 8 positions matching TRBD1. J gave up 3 bases and V 0 bases, and 7 bases lay outside the gene matches. There are 16 residues in the CDR3. Germline V CDR1 and CDR2: GTSNPN, SVGIG (reference sequence). CDR3 in DNA: TGTGCCTGGAGTGTAGGACAGGGTGCCCTCTACAATGAGCAGTTCTTC. Translating it yields CAWSVGQGALYNEQFF.

V usage is TRBV6-5 and J usage is TRBJ2-7; possibly TRBD1 or TRBD2 for D (5 bases each). V lost 6 bases and J lost 12, with 21 bases in between. The CDR3 contains 13 residues. The germline gives CDR1 MNHEY, CDR2 SVGAGI. The CDR3 bases are TGTGCCAGCAGCTGGGACCGGGTCTCGGAAACGTACTTC. This translates into CASSWDRVSETYF.

J is TRBJ1-2 and V is TRBV14, with 10 positions matching TRBD1. The CDR3 extends over 20 amino acids. The trim removed 0 bases at V and 4 bases at J, leaving 17 bases unmatched. CDR1 and CDR2 (germline): SGHDN, FVKESK. CDR3 amino acids: CASSQEQVLLGTGVTYGYTF. The DNA of the CDR3 is TGTGCCAGCAGCCAAGAGCAAGTGCTCCTCGGGACAGGGGTTACCTATGGCTACACCTTC.

The rearrangement links TRBV28 to TRBJ2-1, with D unclear. CDR1 and CDR2 (germline): MDHEN, SYDVKM. V was trimmed by 6 bases and J by 9 bases, leaving 9 bases between them. The CDR3 is made up of 11 amino acids. The CDR3 DNA reads TGTGCCAGCAGCCCATTTGGTGAGCAGTTCTTC. Its protein product is CASSPFGEQFF.

This clone was observed a handful of times. This chain links TRBV30 with TRBJ1-2; no firm D call. V gave up 0 bases and J gave up 4 bases, with 6 bases separating them. CDR3 length: 12 amino acids. Germline values: CDR1 GTSNPN, CDR2 SVGIG (reference sequence). CDR3 sequence reads: CAWSVVGYGYTF. The CDR3 DNA sequence: TGTGCCTGGAGTGTAGTGGGCTATGGCTACACCTTC.

The chain has TRBV28 and TRBJ2-3; weak D call: TRBD2 (6 bases). V was clipped by 3 bases and J by 1 base, with 11 bases between them. The CDR3 is made up of 15 amino acids. From germline, CDR1 is MDHEN and CDR2 SYDVKM. This CDR3 is CASSFWRGGTDTQYF. The CDR3 coding sequence is TGTGCCAGCAGTTTCTGGCGGGGAGGCACAGATACGCAGTATTTT.

The V and J genes are TRBV11-1 and TRBJ2-1, with D perhaps TRBD1 or TRBD2 (5 bases each). V was shortened by 5 bases and J by 1 base, with 6 bases between the two germline ends. Germline-derived CDR1 and CDR2 are SGHAT and FQDESV (reference sequence). CDR3 length: 13 residues. CDR3 sequence reads: CASSGGSYNEQFF. DNA for the CDR3: TGTGCCAGCAGCGGGGGATCCTACAATGAGCAGTTCTTC.

The rearrangement links TRBV18 to TRBJ2-6; D is uncertain. V was pared by 4 bases and J by 1 base, with 8 bases between. CDR1 is KGHSH, CDR2 LQKENI, per germline. This CDR3 spans 15 amino acids. The CDR3 region has the DNA TGTGCCAGCTCACTGGCCGGTTCTGGGGCCAACGTCCTGACTTTC. Amino acids: CASSLAGSGANVLTF.